The next 17 T cell receptor beta chains were all read from a single sample in a study of cytomegalovirus exposure and HLA in healthy donors. The PCR employed 60 Vbeta primers together with 13 Jbeta primers. Sequenced by immunoSEQ multiplex PCR; TCRdb stores in-frame clones only, minus some. The listing records tens of thousands of clones. Material: PBMCs. The receptors were gathered from a woman between 25 and 40 years old in good health and CMV-seropositive.

The chain recombines TRBV7-9 with TRBJ1-5; no clear D. CDR3 size: 14 residues. CDR1 and CDR2 from the germline V gene are SEHNR and FQNEAQ (reference sequence). The V and J ends lost 5 bases and 2 bases respectively, with 10 bases between them. DNA for the CDR3: TGTGCCAGCAGCCCGGGGTCAGGCAATCAGCCCCAGCATTTT. Translated: CASSPGSGNQPQHF.

The chain carries TRBV7-9 and TRBJ1-1; 9 bases line up with TRBD1. J gave up 4 bases and V 3 bases, and 6 bases lay outside the gene matches. The germline gives CDR1 SEHNR, CDR2 FQNEAQ (reference sequence). CDR3 length equals 15 residues. The CDR3 bases are TGTGCCAGCAGCTTCCTCCGGGACAGGGCCACTGAAGCTTTCTTT. Amino acids: CASSFLRDRATEAFF.

V is TRBV4-1 and J is TRBJ1-5; 7 bases are shared with TRBD1. The germline gives CDR1 MGHRA, CDR2 YSYEKL. The trim removed 2 bases at V and 3 bases at J, leaving 4 bases unmatched. The CDR3 covers 15 residues. The CDR3 region is CASSQQTGSNQPQHF. CDR3 nucleotide sequence: TGCGCCAGCAGCCAACAGACAGGGTCCAATCAGCCCCAGCATTTT.

The chain is built from TRBV18 and TRBJ2-1; the match to TRBD1 covers 9 bases. Trimming at V came to 5 bases and at J to 7 bases, leaving 3 bases not matched to a gene. Germline-derived CDR1 and CDR2 are KGHSH and LQKENI. This CDR3 is 13 amino acids long. CDR3 DNA: TGTGCCAGCTCAGCGACAGGGGGGAATGAGCAGTTCTTC. Its translation is CASSATGGNEQFF.

CDR3 sequence reads: CASSITGVETQYF. The CDR3 coding sequence is TGTGCCAGCAGCATTACAGGGGTAGAGACCCAGTACTTC. The chain joins TRBV9 to TRBJ2-5; 7 positions agree with TRBD1. After removal of 4 bases from V and 4 bases from J, the junction contained 4 bases not matched to a gene. In germline, CDR1 is SGDLS, CDR2 YYNGEE. The CDR3 runs to 13 residues. The whole variable domain, remainder taken from reference TRBV9 and TRBJ2-5, is DSGVTQTPKHLITATGQRVTLRCSPRSGDLSVYWYQQSLDQGLQFLIQYYNGEERAKGNILERFSAQQFPDLHSELNLSSLELGDSALYFCASSITGVETQYFGPGTRLLVL.

This sequence joins TRBV5-6 and TRBJ2-5; D is possibly TRBD1 (5 bases). The germline V and J ends were trimmed by 3 bases and 5 bases, with 14 bases remaining between them. Germline-derived CDR1 and CDR2 are SGHDT and YYEEEE. The CDR3 extends over 14 amino acids. As DNA, the CDR3 is TGTGCCAGCAGCTGGAGACTGGGGCTCGAGACCCAGTACTTC. This codes for CASSWRLGLETQYF.

V gene TRBV19 combines with J gene TRBJ1-1; D unresolved. Trimming stripped 3 bases from V and 11 bases from J, with 13 bases between. The length of the CDR3 is 12 residues. Germline V CDR1 and CDR2: LNHDA, SQIVND (reference sequence). The CDR3 here is CASSIYSGFAFF. The CDR3 nucleotides read TGTGCCAGTAGTATCTATTCCGGGTTTGCTTTCTTT.

This chain connects TRBV10-3 to TRBJ2-3, with TRBD1 identical over 7 bases. CDR1 and CDR2 (germline): ENHRY, SYGVKD. There are 15 residues in the CDR3. Losses at the gene ends were 0 bases for V and 1 base for J; bases not matched to a gene: 1. The CDR3 is CAISESGQGTDTQYF. In nucleotides, the CDR3 is TGTGCCATCAGTGAGTCTGGACAGGGCACAGATACGCAGTATTTT.

The rearrangement links TRBV6-1 to TRBJ2-7, with D tentatively TRBD2 (6 bases). CDR3 size: 13 residues. Trimming removed 11 bases from V and 2 bases from J, with 16 bases in between. The germline V gene has CDR1 MNHNS and CDR2 SASEGT. For the CDR3, the DNA is TGTGCCGTAGAAGGAGGGTGGCCCTACGAGCAGTACTTC. Amino acids: CAVEGGWPYEQYF.

CDR3 in amino acids: CASSLSGGEQYF. The CDR3 DNA reads as TGTGCCAGCAGCTTATCGGGGGGCGAGCAGTACTTC. V gene TRBV7-2 combines with J gene TRBJ2-7, with 7 bases that match TRBD2. Trimming at V came to 2 bases and at J to 6 bases, leaving 1 base not matched to a gene. CDR1 is SGHTA and CDR2 is FQGNSA in the germline V gene. This CDR3 spans 12 amino acids.

The gene calls are TRBV10-3 and TRBJ2-7; 12 bases line up with TRBD2. CDR1 ENHRY and CDR2 SYGVKD come from the germline V gene. V dropped 11 bases and J dropped 6; count of bases not matched to a gene: 8. CDR3 size: 13 residues. The CDR3 reads CAVRTSGNSEQYF. The DNA of the CDR3 is TGTGCCGTCCGGACTAGCGGGAACAGCGAGCAGTACTTC.

This rearrangement joins TRBV27 to TRBJ1-4, with 10 bases lining up with TRBD1. Germline V CDR1 and CDR2: MNHEY, SMNVEV (reference sequence). CDR3 length: 14 amino acids. After removal of 4 bases from V and 7 bases from J, the junction contained 3 bases not matched to a gene. The CDR3 nucleotides are TGTGCCAGCAGTTCCGACAGGGGGCTTGAAAAACTGTTTTTT. This encodes CASSSDRGLEKLFF.

The chain has TRBV5-1 and TRBJ2-2; possibly TRBD2 for D (5 bases). The CDR3 loop spans 16 amino acids. CDR1 and CDR2 (germline): SGHRS, YFSETQ. V shed 4 bases and J shed 4 bases, with 17 bases lying between them. DNA of the CDR3: TGCGCCAGCAGCATAGGCGTGGGGAGAGTCACCGGGGAGCTGTTTTTT. It is translated as CASSIGVGRVTGELFF.

This sequence joins TRBV29-1 and TRBJ2-7, with 9 bases lining up with TRBD1. V shed 5 bases, J shed 2 bases, and the junction held 7 bases outside the gene matches. Germline CDR1 reads SQVTM; CDR2 reads ANQGSEA. This CDR3 has 14 amino acids. The CDR3 DNA follows: TGCAGCGTTAAAGGGACAGGGAGCGCCTACGAGCAGTACTTC. Protein product: CSVKGTGSAYEQYF.

V is TRBV7-6 and J is TRBJ2-3; 9 positions match TRBD2. CDR3 length equals 14 residues. Per germline, CDR1 SGHVS and CDR2 FNYEAQ. J was trimmed by 5 bases and V by 2 bases; bases with no gene match: 2. CDR3 sequence (DNA): TGTGCCAGCAGCTTAAAAGCGGGGGGAGATACGCAGTATTTT. This gives the protein CASSLKAGGDTQYF.

V usage is TRBV19 and J usage is TRBJ1-4; the D gene is possibly TRBD1 (5 bases). V lost 3 bases to trimming and J lost 7 bases, with 12 bases between them. Germline V CDR1 and CDR2: LNHDA, SQIVND (reference sequence). CDR3 length: 14 residues. CDR3 in DNA: TGTGCCAGTAGTATCCGGGGGGATGGTGAAAAACTGTTTTTT. Amino acid sequence: CASSIRGDGEKLFF. Filled out from reference TRBV19 and TRBJ1-4, the complete variable domain reads DGGITQSPKYLFRKEGQNVTLSCEQNLNHDAMYWYRQDPGQGLRLIYYSQIVNDFQKGDIAEGYSVSREKKESFPLTVTSAQKNPTAFYLCASSIRGDGEKLFFGSGTQLSVL.

This chain connects TRBV6-9 to TRBJ2-1; 13 nucleotides agree with TRBD2. From germline, CDR1 is MNHGY and CDR2 SVAAGI. This CDR3 region has 15 residues. Trimming removed 7 bases from V and 7 bases from J; junction bases left unmatched: 7. The CDR3 DNA reads TGTGCCAGCACCCCGGGACTAGCGGGAATGAATGAGCAGTTCTTC. As protein: CASTPGLAGMNEQFF.